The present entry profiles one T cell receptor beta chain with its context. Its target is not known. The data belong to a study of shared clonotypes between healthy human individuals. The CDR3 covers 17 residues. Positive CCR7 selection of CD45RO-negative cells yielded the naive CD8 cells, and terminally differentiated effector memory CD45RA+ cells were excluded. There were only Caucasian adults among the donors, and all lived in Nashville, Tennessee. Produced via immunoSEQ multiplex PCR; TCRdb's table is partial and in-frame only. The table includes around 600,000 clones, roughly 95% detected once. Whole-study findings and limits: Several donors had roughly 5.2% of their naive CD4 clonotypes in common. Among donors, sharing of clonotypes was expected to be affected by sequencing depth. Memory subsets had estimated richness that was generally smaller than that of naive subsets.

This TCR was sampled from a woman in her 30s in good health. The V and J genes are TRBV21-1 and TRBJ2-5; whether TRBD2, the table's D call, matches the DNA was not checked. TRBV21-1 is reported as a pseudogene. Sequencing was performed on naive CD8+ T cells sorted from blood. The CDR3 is CASSKVRGPPGQETQYF. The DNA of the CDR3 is TGTGCCAGCAGCAAAGTTCGCGGCCCACCGGGCCAAGAGACCCAGTACTTC.